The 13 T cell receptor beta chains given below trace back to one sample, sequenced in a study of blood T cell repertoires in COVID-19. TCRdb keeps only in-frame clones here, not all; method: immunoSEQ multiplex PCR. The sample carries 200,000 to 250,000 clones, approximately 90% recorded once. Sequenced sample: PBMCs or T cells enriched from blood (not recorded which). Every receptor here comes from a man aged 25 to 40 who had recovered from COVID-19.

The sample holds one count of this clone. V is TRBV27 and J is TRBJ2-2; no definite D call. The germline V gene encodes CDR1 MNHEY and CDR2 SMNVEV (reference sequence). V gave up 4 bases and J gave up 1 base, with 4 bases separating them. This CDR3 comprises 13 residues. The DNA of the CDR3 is TGTGCCAGCAGTTCCGGGAACACCGGGGAGCTGTTTTTT. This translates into CASSSGNTGELFF.

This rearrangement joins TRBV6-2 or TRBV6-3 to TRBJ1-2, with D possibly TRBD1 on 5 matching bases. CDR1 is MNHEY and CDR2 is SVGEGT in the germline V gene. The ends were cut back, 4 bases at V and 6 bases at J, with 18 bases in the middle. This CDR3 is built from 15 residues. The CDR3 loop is CASSSGRGTFNGYTF. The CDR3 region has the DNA TGTGCCAGCAGTTCTGGGAGGGGCACCTTTAATGGCTACACCTTC.

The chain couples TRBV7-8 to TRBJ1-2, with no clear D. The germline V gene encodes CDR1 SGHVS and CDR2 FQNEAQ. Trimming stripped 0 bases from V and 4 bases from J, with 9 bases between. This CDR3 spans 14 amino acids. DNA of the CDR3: TGTGCCAGCAGCTTAGCCCTTAACAGCTATGGCTACACCTTC. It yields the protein CASSLALNSYGYTF.

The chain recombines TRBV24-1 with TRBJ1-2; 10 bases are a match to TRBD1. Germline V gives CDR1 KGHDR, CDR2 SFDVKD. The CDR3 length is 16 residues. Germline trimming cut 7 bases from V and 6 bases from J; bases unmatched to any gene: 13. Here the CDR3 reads CATSAPGQGSPDGYTF. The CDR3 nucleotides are TGTGCCACCAGCGCCCCGGGACAGGGGAGTCCCGATGGCTACACCTTC.

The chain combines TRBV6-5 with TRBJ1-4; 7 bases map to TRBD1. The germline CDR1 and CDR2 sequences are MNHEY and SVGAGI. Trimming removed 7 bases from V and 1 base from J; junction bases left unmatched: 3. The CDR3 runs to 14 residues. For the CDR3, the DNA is TGTGCCAGCACACGACAGGGAACTAATGAAAAACTGTTTTTT. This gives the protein CASTRQGTNEKLFF.

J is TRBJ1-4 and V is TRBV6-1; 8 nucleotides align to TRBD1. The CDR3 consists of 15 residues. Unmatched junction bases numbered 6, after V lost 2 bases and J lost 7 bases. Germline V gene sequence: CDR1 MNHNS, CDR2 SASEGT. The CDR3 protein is CASSEWTGRPEKLFF. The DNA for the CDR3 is TGTGCCAGCAGTGAATGGACAGGGAGGCCTGAAAAACTGTTTTTT.

CDR3 protein: CATSARDAGTGAYEQYF. CDR3 in DNA: TGTGCCACCAGCGCAAGAGATGCCGGGACAGGGGCTTACGAGCAGTACTTC. This chain uses TRBV15 with TRBJ2-7, with 10 bases matching TRBD1. V trimming: 5 bases; J trimming: 4 bases; junction bases outside the gene matches: 14. Germline V CDR1 and CDR2: LNHNV, YYDKDF (reference sequence). The CDR3 loop spans 17 amino acids.

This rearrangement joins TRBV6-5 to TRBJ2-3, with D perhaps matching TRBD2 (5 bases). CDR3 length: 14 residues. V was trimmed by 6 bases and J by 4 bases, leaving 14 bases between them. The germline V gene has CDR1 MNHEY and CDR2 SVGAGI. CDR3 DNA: TGTGCCAGCAGACCGAGGGTAGGATCAGATACGCAGTATTTT. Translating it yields CASRPRVGSDTQYF.

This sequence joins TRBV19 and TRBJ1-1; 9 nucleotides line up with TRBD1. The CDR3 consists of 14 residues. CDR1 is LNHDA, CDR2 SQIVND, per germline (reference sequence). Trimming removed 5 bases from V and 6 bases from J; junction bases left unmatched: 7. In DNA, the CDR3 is TGTGCCAGTAGTGTCGGGACAGGGTATGCTGAAGCTTTCTTT. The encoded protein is CASSVGTGYAEAFF. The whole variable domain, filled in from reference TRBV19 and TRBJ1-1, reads DGGITQSPKYLFRKEGQNVTLSCEQNLNHDAMYWYRQDPGQGLRLIYYSQIVNDFQKGDIAEGYSVSREKKESFPLTVTSAQKNPTAFYLCASSVGTGYAEAFFGQGTRLTVV.

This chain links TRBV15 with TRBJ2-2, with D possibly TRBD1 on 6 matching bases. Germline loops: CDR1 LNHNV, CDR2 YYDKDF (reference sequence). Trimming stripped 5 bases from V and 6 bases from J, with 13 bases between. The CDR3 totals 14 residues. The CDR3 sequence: CATSPDRRSGELFF. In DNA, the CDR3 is TGTGCCACCAGCCCAGACAGGCGATCCGGGGAGCTGTTTTTT. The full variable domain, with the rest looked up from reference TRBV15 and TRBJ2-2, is DAMVIQNPRYQVTQFGKPVTLSCSQTLNHNVMYWYQQKSSQAPKLLFHYYDKDFNNEADTPDNFQSRRPNTSFCFLDIRSPGLGDTAMYLCATSPDRRSGELFFGEGSRLTVL.

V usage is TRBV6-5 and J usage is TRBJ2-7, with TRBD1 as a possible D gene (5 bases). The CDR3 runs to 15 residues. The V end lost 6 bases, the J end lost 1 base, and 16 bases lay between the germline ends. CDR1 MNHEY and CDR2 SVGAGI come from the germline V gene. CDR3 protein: CASRTHTSGSYEQYF. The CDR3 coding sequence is TGTGCCAGCAGGACTCACACCTCAGGGTCCTACGAGCAGTACTTC.

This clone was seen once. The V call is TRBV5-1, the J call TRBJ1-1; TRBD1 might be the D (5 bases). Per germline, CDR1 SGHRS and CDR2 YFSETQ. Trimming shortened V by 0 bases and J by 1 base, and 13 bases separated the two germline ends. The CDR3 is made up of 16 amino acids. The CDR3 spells CASSLGPGGSNTEAFF. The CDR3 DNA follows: TGCGCCAGCAGCTTGGGTCCGGGGGGTTCGAACACTGAAGCTTTCTTT.

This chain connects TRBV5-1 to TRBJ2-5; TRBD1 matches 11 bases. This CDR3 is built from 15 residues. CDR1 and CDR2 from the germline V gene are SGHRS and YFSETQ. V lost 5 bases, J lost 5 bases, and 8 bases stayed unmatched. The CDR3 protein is CASRPGTGGIETQYF. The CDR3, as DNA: TGCGCCAGCAGACCTGGGACAGGGGGGATTGAGACCCAGTACTTC.